The next 20 T cell receptor beta chains were all read from a single sample in a study of Ad26.COV2.S vaccination and SARS-CoV-2 variants. The treatment was: some 20 received Ad26.COV2.S at low or high dose, single or two shots; several received placebo; per-sample allocation not given. All samples were drawn on day 63, counting from the first vaccine or placebo injection. This table comes from immunoSEQ multiplex PCR, and its TCRdb copy is limited to in-frame clones, with some not included. The sample has roughly 320,000 clones, roughly 84% seen once. Sequenced here: peripheral blood, sampled in a trial of Ad26.COV2.S vaccine versus placebo. These TCRs come from a person between 18 and 60 years old who received the Ad26.COV2.S COVID-19 vaccine or a placebo.

The rearrangement joins TRBV19 to TRBJ1-2, with 9 nucleotides matching TRBD1. The CDR3 has 14 amino acids. The J segment lost 6 bases and the V segment lost 4 bases, leaving 6 bases of the junction unmatched. Germline CDR1 reads LNHDA; CDR2 reads SQIVND (reference sequence). CDR3 protein: CASSTRGQGHGYTF. The CDR3 DNA reads TGTGCCAGTAGTACCCGGGGACAGGGTCATGGCTACACCTTC.

CDR3 in DNA: TGTGCCAGCAGCGTAGGCGAGGGCTTGATCACCGGGGAGCTGTTTTTT. Translation gives CASSVGEGLITGELFF. V is TRBV9 and J is TRBJ2-2; TRBD2 is a possible D gene (5 bases). CDR1 SGDLS and CDR2 YYNGEE come from the germline V gene. The CDR3 contains 16 residues. V dropped 0 bases and J dropped 4 bases, with 13 bases sitting between them.

The chain recombines TRBV2 with TRBJ2-2; 7 bases align to TRBD1. Trimming cost V 9 bases and J 0 bases; bases outside gene matches: 4. Germline V CDR1 and CDR2: SNHLY, FYNNEI. There are 14 residues in the CDR3. This CDR3 is CARTGISNTGELFF. CDR3 sequence (DNA): TGTGCCAGGACAGGGATATCGAACACCGGGGAGCTGTTTTTT.

The rearrangement uses TRBV6-5 and TRBJ1-1; D is unclear. CDR1 and CDR2 (germline): MNHEY, SVGAGI. The CDR3 is made up of 14 amino acids. Trimming pared 5 bases from V and 0 bases from J, leaving 10 bases between. The CDR3 nucleotides are TGTGCCAGCAGTCCGAGGGCCCTGAACACTGAAGCTTTCTTT. Its translation: CASSPRALNTEAFF.

This rearrangement joins TRBV5-6 to TRBJ1-4, with 10 bases that match TRBD1. With V trimmed by 4 bases and J by 8 bases, 8 bases remained unmatched. CDR3 length: 15 amino acids. The germline gives CDR1 SGHDT, CDR2 YYEEEE. The DNA of the CDR3 is TGTGCCAGCAGCCCCACCGGGACAGGGGTCGAAAAACTGTTTTTT. This encodes CASSPTGTGVEKLFF.

The genes are TRBV4-3 and TRBJ1-1, with 7 bases lining up with TRBD1. The trim removed 4 bases at V and 3 bases at J, leaving 8 bases unmatched. Germline V gene data show CDR1 as LGHNA and CDR2 as YSLEER. CDR3 length: 15 residues. This chain's CDR3 is CASSPHRDSYTEAFF. The CDR3 DNA follows: TGCGCCAGCAGCCCGCACCGGGACAGCTACACTGAAGCTTTCTTT.

The genes are TRBV10-3 and TRBJ1-3; no definite D call. The CDR3 loop spans 15 amino acids. Germline V gene sequence: CDR1 ENHRY, CDR2 SYGVKD. V was pared by 2 bases and J by 0 bases, with 8 bases between. The CDR3 coding sequence is TGTGCCATCAGTGAGCCGGTTAACTCTGGAAACACCATATATTTT. It yields the protein CAISEPVNSGNTIYF.

V is TRBV7-3 and J is TRBJ1-5; D is ambiguous. Germline-derived CDR1 and CDR2 are SGHTA and FQGTGA. The V end lost 3 bases, the J end lost 7 bases, and 4 bases lay between the germline ends. The CDR3 is 11 residues long. This CDR3 is CASSLLQPQHF. The CDR3 bases are TGTGCCAGCAGCTTGTTACAGCCCCAGCATTTT.

The rearrangement uses TRBV11-2 and TRBJ1-1; tentative D call: TRBD1 (6 bases). The CDR3 has 16 amino acids. Trimming pared 5 bases from V and 4 bases from J, leaving 20 bases between. CDR1 and CDR2 (germline): SGHAT, FQNNGV. The CDR3 region has the DNA TGTGCCAGCAGCCCCTATCGGGGGGCAAAGGGCACTGAAGCTTTCTTT. Its translation is CASSPYRGAKGTEAFF.

J is TRBJ1-1 and V is TRBV7-2, with 11 bases that match TRBD1. V was clipped by 5 bases and J by 1 base; unmatched bases: 3. The CDR3 totals 15 residues. CDR1 and CDR2 (germline): SGHTA, FQGNSA. The CDR3 DNA is TGTGCCAGCAGCCGGGGACAGGGGGGGAACACTGAAGCTTTCTTT. It specifies CASSRGQGGNTEAFF.

This clone has just a few counts. The chain joins TRBV19 to TRBJ1-5; D perhaps matches TRBD1 (6 bases). The CDR3 spans 14 residues. With 8 bases removed from V and 1 base from J, the gap between germline ends came to 12 bases. CDR1 is LNHDA, CDR2 SQIVND, per germline (reference sequence). CDR3 sequence reads: CASQDRSSNQPQHF. The CDR3 nucleotides are TGTGCCAGTCAGGACAGATCAAGCAATCAGCCCCAGCATTTT.

This rearrangement joins TRBV7-2 to TRBJ2-4; D perhaps matches TRBD1 (5 bases). Germline-derived CDR1 and CDR2 are SGHTA and FQGNSA. The CDR3 runs to 18 residues. V lost 5 bases and J 0 bases, leaving 20 bases between the germline ends. CDR3 in amino acids: CASSPRAGLDLAKNIQYF. The CDR3 DNA sequence: TGTGCCAGCAGCCCAAGAGCAGGGTTAGATCTAGCCAAAAACATTCAGTACTTC.

The chain employs TRBV18 and TRBJ1-2, with D uncertain. Trimming took off 3 bases at V and 1 base at J, with 9 bases between the two ends. Per the germline V gene, CDR1 is KGHSH and CDR2 is LQKENI. There are 14 residues in the CDR3. CDR3 nucleotide sequence: TGTGCCAGCTCACCCAAGGGATTTAACTATGGCTACACCTTC. Encoded protein: CASSPKGFNYGYTF.

The gene calls are TRBV7-9 and TRBJ2-7; TRBD2 might be the D (5 bases). From germline, CDR1 is SEHNR and CDR2 FQNEAQ (reference sequence). The CDR3 extends over 14 amino acids. Between the trimmed V and J ends, which lost 1 base and 2 bases, there was a span of 9 bases. The CDR3 nucleotides are TGTGCCAGCAGCTTAGTCGGAGGTGCCTACGAGCAGTACTTC. Protein: CASSLVGGAYEQYF. The whole variable domain, filled in from reference TRBV7-9 and TRBJ2-7, reads DTGVSQNPRHKITKRGQNVTFRCDPISEHNRLYWYRQTLGQGPEFLTYFQNEAQLEKSRLLSDRFSAERPKGSFSTLEIQRTEQGDSAMYLCASSLVGGAYEQYFGPGTRLTVT.

The chain is built from TRBV5-6 and TRBJ1-2, with D hard to call. V lost 1 base to trimming and J lost 2 bases, with 6 bases between them. Germline-derived CDR1 and CDR2 are SGHDT and YYEEEE. The CDR3 loop spans 13 amino acids. The CDR3 region is CASSLIQNYGYTF. The CDR3 nucleotides read TGTGCCAGCAGCTTGATACAGAACTATGGCTACACCTTC.

The chain carries TRBV18 and TRBJ2-7, with 9 bases aligning to TRBD1. The V gene end was trimmed by 3 bases and the J gene end by 2 bases; junction bases not matched to a gene: 5. The V gene's germline CDR1 is KGHSH and CDR2 LQKENI. The CDR3 sequence is 15 residues long. CDR3 amino acids: CASSPPGQGTYEQYF. The CDR3 bases are TGTGCCAGCTCACCCCCGGGACAGGGAACCTACGAGCAGTACTTC. The full variable domain, rest sourced from reference TRBV18 and TRBJ2-7, is NAGVMQNPRHLVRRRGQEARLRCSPMKGHSHVYWYRQLPEEGLKFMVYLQKENIIDESGMPKERFSAEFPKEGPSILRIQQVVRGDSAAYFCASSPPGQGTYEQYFGPGTRLTVT.

The chain has TRBV14 and TRBJ1-2; the D gene is possibly TRBD1 (5 bases). V shed 3 bases and J shed 4 bases, with 9 bases lying between them. The CDR3 extends over 13 amino acids. Germline V gene data show CDR1 as SGHDN and CDR2 as FVKESK. CDR3 region: CASSQRGGYGYTF. The CDR3 DNA reads TGTGCCAGCAGCCAGAGGGGAGGCTATGGCTACACCTTC.

The rearrangement links TRBV19 to TRBJ1-4, with 8 bases aligning to TRBD1. CDR1 LNHDA and CDR2 SQIVND come from the germline V gene (reference sequence). After removal of 4 bases from V and 7 bases from J, the junction contained 5 bases not matched to a gene. The length of the CDR3 is 14 residues. This CDR3 is CASSRTGTSEKLFF. The CDR3 DNA reads TGTGCCAGTAGTAGGACAGGGACGTCTGAAAAACTGTTTTTT.

This chain links TRBV19 with TRBJ2-1; 10 bases are shared with TRBD1. The germline V gene has CDR1 LNHDA and CDR2 SQIVND (reference sequence). V shed 6 bases and J 8 bases; nucleotides not matched to a gene: 16. This CDR3 is 17 amino acids long. The CDR3 here is CASSPRGGGQGIDEQFF. The CDR3 nucleotides are TGTGCCAGTAGCCCAAGGGGCGGGGGACAGGGGATCGATGAGCAGTTCTTC.

Notes on this clone: Other DNA sequences of this sample code for an identical CDR3. This chain joins TRBV3-1 (or the pseudogene TRBV3-2) and TRBJ1-5; 9 bases line up with TRBD1. This CDR3 region has 15 residues. Germline-derived CDR1 and CDR2 are LGHDT and YNNKEL (reference sequence). After removal of 1 base from V and 4 bases from J, the junction contained 2 bases not matched to a gene. The CDR3 bases are TGTGCCAGCAGCCAAGCCGGGACAGGGAATCAGCCCCAGCATTTT. Its protein is CASSQAGTGNQPQHF.